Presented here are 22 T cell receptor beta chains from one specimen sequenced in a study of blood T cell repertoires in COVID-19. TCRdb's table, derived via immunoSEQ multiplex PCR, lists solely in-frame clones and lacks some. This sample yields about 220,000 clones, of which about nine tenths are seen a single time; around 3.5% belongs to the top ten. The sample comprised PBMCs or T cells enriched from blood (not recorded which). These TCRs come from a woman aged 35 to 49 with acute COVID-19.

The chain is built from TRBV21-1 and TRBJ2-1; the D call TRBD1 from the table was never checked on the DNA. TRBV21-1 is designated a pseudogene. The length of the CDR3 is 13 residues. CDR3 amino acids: CASSQTGDNEQFF. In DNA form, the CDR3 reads TGTGCCAGCAGCCAGACAGGGGACAATGAGCAGTTCTTC.

The CDR3 nucleotides read TGTGCCAGCAGCCAGCGGACTGCAGTTTACAATGAGCAGTTCTTC. Translated: CASSQRTAVYNEQFF. The chain employs TRBV7-6 and TRBJ2-1; tentative D call: TRBD2 (5 bases). The germline V gene has CDR1 SGHVS and CDR2 FNYEAQ. The CDR3 is 15 residues long. Trimming took 5 bases from V and 4 from J, leaving 15 bases between them.

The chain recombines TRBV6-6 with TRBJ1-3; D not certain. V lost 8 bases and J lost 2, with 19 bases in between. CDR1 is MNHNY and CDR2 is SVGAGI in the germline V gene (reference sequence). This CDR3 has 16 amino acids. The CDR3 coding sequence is TGTGCCAGCTCCCTACTCGGCGGTTCAGCTGGAAACACCATATATTTT. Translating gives CASSLLGGSAGNTIYF.

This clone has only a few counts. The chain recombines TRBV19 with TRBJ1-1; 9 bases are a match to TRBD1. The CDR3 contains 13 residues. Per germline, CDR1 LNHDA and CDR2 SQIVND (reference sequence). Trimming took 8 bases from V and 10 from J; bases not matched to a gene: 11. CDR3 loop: CASHSGTGLRAFF. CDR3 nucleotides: TGTGCCAGTCACTCCGGGACAGGGTTGCGAGCTTTCTTT.

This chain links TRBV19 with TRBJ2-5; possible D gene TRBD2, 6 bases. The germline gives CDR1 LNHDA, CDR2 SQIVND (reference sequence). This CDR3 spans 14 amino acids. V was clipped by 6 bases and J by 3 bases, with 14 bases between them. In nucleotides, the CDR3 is TGTGCCAGTAGCCTAGGACTATTTAAAGAGACCCAGTACTTC. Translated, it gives CASSLGLFKETQYF. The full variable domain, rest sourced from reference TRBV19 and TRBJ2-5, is DGGITQSPKYLFRKEGQNVTLSCEQNLNHDAMYWYRQDPGQGLRLIYYSQIVNDFQKGDIAEGYSVSREKKESFPLTVTSAQKNPTAFYLCASSLGLFKETQYFGPGTRLLVL.

The CDR3 coding sequence is TGTGCCAGCAGCCAAGATCTACCAGGAGAGCAGTACGTC. Translation: CASSQDLPGEQYV. The chain has TRBV3-1 (or the pseudogene TRBV3-2) and TRBJ2-7; D not resolved. Germline V gives CDR1 LGHDT, CDR2 YNNKEL (reference sequence). This CDR3 contains 13 residues. Trimming took off 0 bases at V and 7 bases at J, with 10 bases between the two ends.

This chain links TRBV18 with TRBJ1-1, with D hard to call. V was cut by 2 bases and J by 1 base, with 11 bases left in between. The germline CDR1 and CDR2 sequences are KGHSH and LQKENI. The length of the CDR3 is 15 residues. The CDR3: CASSPVDSPNTEAFF. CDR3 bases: TGTGCCAGCTCACCAGTAGATAGTCCGAACACTGAAGCTTTCTTT. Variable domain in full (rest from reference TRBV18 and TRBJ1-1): NAGVMQNPRHLVRRRGQEARLRCSPMKGHSHVYWYRQLPEEGLKFMVYLQKENIIDESGMPKERFSAEFPKEGPSILRIQQVVRGDSAAYFCASSPVDSPNTEAFFGQGTRLTVV.

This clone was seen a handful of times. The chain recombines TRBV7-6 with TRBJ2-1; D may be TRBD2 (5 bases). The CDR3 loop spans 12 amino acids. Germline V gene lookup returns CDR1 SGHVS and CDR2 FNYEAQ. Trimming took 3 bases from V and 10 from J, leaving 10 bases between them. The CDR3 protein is CASSLLGGEQFF. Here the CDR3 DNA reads TGTGCCAGCAGCTTGTTAGGAGGCGAGCAGTTCTTC. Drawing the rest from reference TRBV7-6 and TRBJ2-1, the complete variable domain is GAGVSQSPRYKVTKRGQDVALRCDPISGHVSLYWYRQALGQGPEFLTYFNYEAQQDKSGLPNDRFSAERPEGSISTLTIQRTEQRDSAMYRCASSLLGGEQFFGPGTRLTVL.

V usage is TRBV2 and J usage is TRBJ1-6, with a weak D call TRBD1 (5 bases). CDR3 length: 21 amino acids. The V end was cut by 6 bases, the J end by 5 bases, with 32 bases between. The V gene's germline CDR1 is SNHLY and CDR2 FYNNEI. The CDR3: CASRRIGTGNKKGLHNSPLHF. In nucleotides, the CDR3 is TGTGCCAGCAGGAGGATAGGGACCGGGAACAAAAAAGGACTACATAATTCACCCCTCCACTTT.

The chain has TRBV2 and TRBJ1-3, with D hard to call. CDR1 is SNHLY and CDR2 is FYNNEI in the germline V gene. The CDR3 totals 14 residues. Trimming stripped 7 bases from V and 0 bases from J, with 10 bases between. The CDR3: CASKGGFSGNTIYF. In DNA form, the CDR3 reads TGTGCCAGCAAAGGCGGTTTCTCTGGAAACACCATATATTTT. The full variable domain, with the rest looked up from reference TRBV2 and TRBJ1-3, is EPEVTQTPSHQVTQMGQEVILRCVPISNHLYFYWYRQILGQKVEFLVSFYNNEISEKSEIFDDQFSVERPDGSNFTLKIRSTKLEDSAMYFCASKGGFSGNTIYFGEGSWLTVV.

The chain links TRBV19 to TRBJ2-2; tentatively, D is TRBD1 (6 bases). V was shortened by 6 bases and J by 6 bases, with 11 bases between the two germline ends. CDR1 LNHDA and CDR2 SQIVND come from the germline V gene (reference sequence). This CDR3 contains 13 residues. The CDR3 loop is CASRGGGPGELFF. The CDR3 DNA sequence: TGTGCCAGTAGAGGTGGGGGCCCCGGGGAGCTGTTTTTT.

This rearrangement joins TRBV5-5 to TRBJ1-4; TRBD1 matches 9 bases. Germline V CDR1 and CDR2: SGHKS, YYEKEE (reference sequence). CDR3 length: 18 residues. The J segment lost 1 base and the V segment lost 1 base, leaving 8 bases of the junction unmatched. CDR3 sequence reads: CASSLYPGQGGTNEKLFF. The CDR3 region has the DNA TGTGCCAGCAGCTTGTATCCGGGACAGGGAGGAACTAATGAAAAACTGTTTTTT.

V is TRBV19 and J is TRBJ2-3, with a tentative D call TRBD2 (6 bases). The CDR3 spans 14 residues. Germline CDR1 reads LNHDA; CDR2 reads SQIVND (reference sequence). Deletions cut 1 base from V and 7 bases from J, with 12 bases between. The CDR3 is CASSIGSGQYTQYF. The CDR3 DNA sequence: TGTGCCAGTAGTATAGGTAGCGGACAATATACGCAGTATTTT. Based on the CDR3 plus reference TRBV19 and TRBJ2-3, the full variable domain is DGGITQSPKYLFRKEGQNVTLSCEQNLNHDAMYWYRQDPGQGLRLIYYSQIVNDFQKGDIAEGYSVSREKKESFPLTVTSAQKNPTAFYLCASSIGSGQYTQYFGPGTRLTVL.

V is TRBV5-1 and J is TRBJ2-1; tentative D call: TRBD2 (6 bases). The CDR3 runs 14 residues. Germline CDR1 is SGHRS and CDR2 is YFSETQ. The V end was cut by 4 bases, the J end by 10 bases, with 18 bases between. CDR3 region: CASSPGGRGREQFF. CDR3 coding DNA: TGCGCCAGCAGCCCCGGAGGGCGCGGCAGGGAGCAGTTCTTC.

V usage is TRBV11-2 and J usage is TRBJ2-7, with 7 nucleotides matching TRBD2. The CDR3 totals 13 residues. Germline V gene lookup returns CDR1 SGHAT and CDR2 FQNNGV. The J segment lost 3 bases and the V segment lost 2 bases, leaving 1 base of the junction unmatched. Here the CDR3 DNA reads TGTGCCAGCAGCTTATGGACTAGCTACGAGCAGTACGTC. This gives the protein CASSLWTSYEQYV.

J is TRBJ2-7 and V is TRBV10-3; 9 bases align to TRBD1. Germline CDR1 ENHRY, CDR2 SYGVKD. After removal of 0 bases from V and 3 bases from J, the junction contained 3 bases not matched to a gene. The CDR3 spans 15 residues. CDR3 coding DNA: TGTGCCATCAGTGAGTCGGGGACAGGGCGCTACGAGCAGTACTTC. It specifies CAISESGTGRYEQYF.

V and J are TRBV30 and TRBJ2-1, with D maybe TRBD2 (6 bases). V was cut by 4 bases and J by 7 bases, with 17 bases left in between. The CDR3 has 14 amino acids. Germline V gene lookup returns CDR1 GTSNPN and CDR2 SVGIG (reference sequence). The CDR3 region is CAWKRAQTGNEQFF. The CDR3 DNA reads TGTGCCTGGAAGCGGGCCCAAACGGGAAATGAGCAGTTCTTC.

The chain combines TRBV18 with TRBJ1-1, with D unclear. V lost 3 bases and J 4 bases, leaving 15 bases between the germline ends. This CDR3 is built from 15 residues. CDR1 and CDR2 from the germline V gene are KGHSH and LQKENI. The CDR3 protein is CASSPGLGSPTEAFF. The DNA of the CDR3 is TGTGCCAGCTCACCGGGATTGGGGAGTCCCACTGAAGCTTTCTTT.

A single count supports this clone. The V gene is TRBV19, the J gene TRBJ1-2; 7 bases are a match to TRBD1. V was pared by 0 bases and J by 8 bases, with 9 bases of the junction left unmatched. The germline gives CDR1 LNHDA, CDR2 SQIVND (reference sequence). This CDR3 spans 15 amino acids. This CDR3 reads CASSIENRGSGGYTF. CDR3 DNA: TGTGCCAGTAGTATAGAGAACAGGGGATCTGGAGGCTACACCTTC.

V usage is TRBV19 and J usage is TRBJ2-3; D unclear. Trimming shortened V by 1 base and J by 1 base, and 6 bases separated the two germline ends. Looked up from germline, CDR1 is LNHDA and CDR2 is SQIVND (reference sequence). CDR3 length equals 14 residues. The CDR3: CASSIVTGTDTQYF. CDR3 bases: TGTGCCAGTAGTATAGTTACGGGCACAGATACGCAGTATTTT.

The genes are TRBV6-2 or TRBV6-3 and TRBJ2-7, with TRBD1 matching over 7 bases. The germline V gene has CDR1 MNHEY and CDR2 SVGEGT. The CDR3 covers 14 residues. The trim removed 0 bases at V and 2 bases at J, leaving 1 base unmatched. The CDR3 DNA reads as TGTGCCAGCAGTTACTCGCAGGGGGCCTACGAGCAGTACGTC. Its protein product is CASSYSQGAYEQYV.

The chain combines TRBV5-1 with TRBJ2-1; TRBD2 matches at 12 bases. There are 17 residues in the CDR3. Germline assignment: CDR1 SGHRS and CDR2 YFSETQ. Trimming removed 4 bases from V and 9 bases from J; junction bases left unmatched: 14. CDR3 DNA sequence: TGCGCCAGCAGCACAGAGTCTAGCGGGGGGGCAGGTTTTGAGCAGTTCTTC. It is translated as CASSTESSGGAGFEQFF.